This T cell receptor (beta chain) was documented in a study of cytomegalovirus exposure and HLA in healthy donors (dated by TCRdb to about 2017). Notes on the research overall: An earlier analysis of a few hundred of the donors reported about 260 Gb of sequence data and around 110 million unique TCR beta sequences obtained from 180 million or so T cells. Using immunosequencing, the study profiled T cell repertoires from approximately 700 subjects and related those repertoires to cytomegalovirus serostatus. Genome-wide SNP genotypes for about three fifths of the roughly 700 donors were used in a later genetic analysis, which treated that subset as a discovery cohort. An early release covering more than 500 HLA-typed donors comprised approximately 290 gigabases of sequencing data and around 80 million unique TCR sequences. Four to six DR-DQ haplotypes were handled as single units for association and clustering, since linkage in the cohort was strong. Donor age, sex, ethnicity and CMV serostatus were compiled alongside the repertoire data. The study was designed to test whether signatures of past pathogen exposure could be identified by cataloging public T cell receptors. To predict cytomegalovirus infection status, the study brought together high-throughput TCR immunosequencing, statistical association of individual TCRs with disease status, and machine learning. All discovery cohort repertoires had been generated on a single sequencing platform. Besides the first cohort of roughly 660 subjects, a separate validation cohort made up of 120 different subjects was used. Both class I and class II loci were covered by HLA typing, at four-digit resolution. In the later analysis, no new phenotypic data were used to find candidate immune exposures; instead, reliance was placed on TCR beta sequences and their occurrence across donors. The genetic ancestry cluster associated with self-reported Caucasian donors included over 80% of the 398 genotyped donors. Typing coverage differed by locus: A, B, C, DRB1 and DQB1 were typed in about 629-640 donors, DQA1 in about 560, DPA1 in some 610, and DPB1 in just under 480. In an earlier analysis of 500 to 650 of the donors, high-throughput TCR beta sequencing was used to judge whether each TCR beta V gene segment behaved as functional or pseudogenic. Among some 400 genotyped donors of the cohort, an average of roughly 230,000 unique TCR beta nucleotide sequences was sequenced per donor, of which about 19% were non-productive. In a later analysis, previously published TCR beta repertoires from more than 500 donors were re-analyzed and high-resolution HLA genotyping was added so that TCR occurrence patterns could be studied.

The cohort consisted of 666 healthy bone marrow donors. At the time of sampling, every cohort member was nominally healthy, though immune exposures that went unrecorded were likely present. The donor tested CMV seronegative, placing the donor among the 350 to 400 seronegative members of the cohort. A peripheral blood sample was provided by each donor, and peripheral blood mononuclear cells were used for TCR beta sequencing. The Qiagen DNeasy Blood Extraction Kit was used to extract genomic DNA from the blood cell samples. Reading the germline V gene gives CDR1 KGHSH and CDR2 LQKENI. Trimming at the junction amounts to 1 base on V and 3 bases on J, and the germline ends lie 16 bases apart. The CDR3 sequence holds 16 residues, the cysteine and phenylalanine included. Solely the CDR3 DNA is kept, with 48 bases framed from the first base. On the study overall, not on this receptor specifically: The 87-base-pair reads could not distinguish some IMGT-functional V segments, including TRBV6-2 and TRBV6-3, so those segments were excluded. When HLA alleles, especially DR and DQ, strongly co-occurred, attributing TCR associations to individual alleles was difficult. The earlier analysis of some 540 of the donors excluded seventeen rarely observed V segments, including chromosome 9 orphons, because counts were too low. Because HLA typing was missing for some donors at each locus, association tests included only the typed subset. According to a later analysis, parvovirus B19, influenza, CMV and Epstein-Barr virus appeared linked to several top co-occurrence clusters. Most TCR sequences were observed very rarely across donors, whereas some public TCRs were present in many individuals. At a false discovery rate of 0.05, a later analysis linked around 17,000 TCR beta sequences to specific HLA alleles. In this cohort, only TCR beta chains were sequenced, and detectable features were limited by the absence of alpha or paired-chain data. A total of fewer than 200 TCR beta chains were listed by the study as associated with cytomegalovirus. The sequencing pipeline was judged likely to have produced a cluster of highly shared sequence variants as a technical artifact. The classifier was reported to diagnose cytomegalovirus status with high specificity and sensitivity in both the original and validation cohorts. Linkage disequilibrium might explain the correlated functional status among segregating V segments, but an unknown experimental factor could not be ruled out. The only immune exposure information available for the cohort was CMV serostatus. In a later analysis, TCR association rates were found to vary across HLA loci, with the most associated TCRs seen for DRB1 alleles and the fewest for HLA-C alleles. A later analysis found that HLA-associated TCR beta chains were more clonally expanded and had lower generation probabilities than equally common non-associated chains. In vitro tests confirmed that three of the cytomegalovirus-associated TCR beta chains recognize cytomegalovirus antigens. Presence/absence analyses assumed roughly uniform sequencing depth across donors, an assumption that may not hold. A later genetic analysis associated a missense DCLRE1C variant with V-gene and J-gene trimming of TCR beta chains, and an independent cohort replicated the association. Compared with the 666-donor mean, donors in an Asian-associated ancestry cluster had fewer N-insertions in productive TCRs, according to a later genetic analysis. The authors suggested that the approach could potentially be generalized to other disease states and immunological phenotypes. An earlier analysis of some 560 of the donors showed that most TCR beta V segments appeared in productive rearrangements either about 87% or about 30% of the time, which broadly matched IMGT annotations. A further reported finding was that TCR beta sequences accurately predicted the HLA-A and HLA-B alleles for most subjects in the first cohort. Most CMV-associated TCR beta chains appeared to be HLA-restricted in a later analysis, and the HLA associations seemed to be driven largely by CMV exposure.

To note about this clone: Its antigen target is currently unknown. Base qualities are not provided; no much larger clone lies one nucleotide away.

The method was the immunoSEQ multiplex PCR assay. For the multiplex PCR, a mixture combining 60 forward primers for TCR Vbeta segments and 13 reverse primers for TCR Jbeta segments was used. The CDR3 region of rearranged TCR beta genes was amplified from genomic DNA with a multiplex PCR assay. Amplified TCR beta libraries were sequenced as 87-base-pair reads on the Illumina HiSeq System. The study's processing was this. In a later analysis, some 80 million unique TCR beta chains were counted across the 650 to 750 repertoires, and roughly 11 million of these chains were shared by at least two donors. To remove PCR and sequencing errors, raw reads were error-corrected and collapsed into unique sequences using a nearest-neighbor algorithm that merged closely related sequences. CDR3 sequences were aligned to IMGT reference sequences to assign V, D and J gene segments. Each retained sequence needed at least a six-nucleotide match to both a V gene segment and a J gene segment. Rearrangements were classified as productive when the CDR3 lacked stop codons and remained in frame with V and J, and all other rearrangements were classified as non-productive. Following IMGT convention, CDR3 was defined as the stretch from the second conserved V-encoded cysteine to the conserved J-encoded phenylalanine. The earlier analysis of approximately 590 of the donors excluded any sequence lacking an unambiguous match to a single V gene segment. An earlier analysis of a few hundred of the donors classified V segments as functional when productive rearrangements were above 56.7% and as segregating when the standard deviation between donors was above 5%. To diagnose cytomegalovirus status from the catalog of TCR beta chain sequences, a statistical classification framework was built. In a later analysis, V and J genes were assigned by comparing TCR nucleotide sequences against IMGT/GENE-DB human TR gene sequences. In a later analysis, CDR3 sequences and most-parsimonious VDJ recombination scenarios were assigned using the TCRdist pipeline. A later analysis defined each TCR beta chain by its CDR3 amino acid sequence plus V-gene family, and excluded reads lacking a unique V-gene family. As a way to deal with suspected cross-contamination and a sequencing artifact, a later analysis dropped 640 or so nucleotide sequences that were highly shared and had low generation probability. For each public chain, a later analysis derived a clonal expansion index from normalized ranks of inferred template counts within each repertoire. In a later analysis, generation probabilities were computed using a VDJ recombination model fitted to out-of-frame rearrangements, and the results were checked against IGoR. A later analysis scored TCR-TCR, TCR-HLA and TCR-CMV co-occurrence with hypergeometric tests, applying a repertoire-size bias correction to TCR pairs. False discovery rates were estimated in a later analysis by permuting HLA or CMV assignments 20 times. A later analysis grouped co-occurring TCRs with DBSCAN, adding TCRdist sequence similarity when clustering within HLA-allele-positive subsets. Repertoires with fewer than 30,000 or more than 120,000 public chains were left out of co-occurrence clustering, as were a handful of repertoires with anomalous nucleotide sharing. The table was pulled from immuneACCESS by TCRdb, which kept in-frame rearrangements only. Such tables lose some clones; where checked, under half of the loss comes from unresolved V genes, and the rest has no known cause. Clone size and the V and J calls come from that table; the DNA yielded D and trimming. This sample gives roughly 100,000 clones in total; 79% of them show up just once. The ten largest account for 2.5% to 3.5% of the sample.

The rearranged chain carries TRBV18 and TRBJ2-7, with a tentative D gene TRBD1 over 5 matching bases. Specimen: PBMCs. The source of this sequence is a woman between 40 and 55 years old in good health and CMV-seronegative. The CDR3 protein is CASSPRGYKGNYEQYF. The DNA is as follows: TGTGCCAGCTCACCACGGGGCTATAAGGGTAACTACGAGCAGTACTTC.